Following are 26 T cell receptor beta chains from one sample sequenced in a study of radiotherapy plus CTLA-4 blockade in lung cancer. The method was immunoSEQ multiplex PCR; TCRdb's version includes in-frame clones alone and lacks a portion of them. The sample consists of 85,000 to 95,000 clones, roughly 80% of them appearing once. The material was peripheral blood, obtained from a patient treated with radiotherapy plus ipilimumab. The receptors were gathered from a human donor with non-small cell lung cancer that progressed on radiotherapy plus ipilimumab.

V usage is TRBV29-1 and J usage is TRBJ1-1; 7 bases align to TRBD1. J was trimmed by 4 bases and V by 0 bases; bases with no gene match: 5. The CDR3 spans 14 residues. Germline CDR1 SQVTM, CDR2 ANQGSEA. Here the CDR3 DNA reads TGCAGCGTTGAAGATTACAGGGGTGTCACTGAAGCTTTCTTT. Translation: CSVEDYRGVTEAFF.

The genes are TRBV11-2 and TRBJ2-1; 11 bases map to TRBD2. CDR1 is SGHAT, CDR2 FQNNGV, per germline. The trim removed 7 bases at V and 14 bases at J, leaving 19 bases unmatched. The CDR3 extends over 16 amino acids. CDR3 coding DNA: TGTGCCAGCACCCCCTTGCGGGGACTAGCGGCCAAAAGGGAGTTCTTC. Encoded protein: CASTPLRGLAAKREFF.

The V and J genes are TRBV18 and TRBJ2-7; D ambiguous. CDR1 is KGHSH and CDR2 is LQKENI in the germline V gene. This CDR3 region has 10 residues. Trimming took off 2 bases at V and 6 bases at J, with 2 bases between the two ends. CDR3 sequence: CASSPVEQYV. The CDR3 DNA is TGTGCCAGCTCACCAGTCGAGCAGTACGTC.

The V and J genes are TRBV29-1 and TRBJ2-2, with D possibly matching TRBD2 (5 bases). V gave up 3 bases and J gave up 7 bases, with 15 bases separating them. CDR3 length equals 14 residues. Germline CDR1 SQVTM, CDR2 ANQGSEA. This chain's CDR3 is CSVDTWESGGELFF. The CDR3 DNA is TGCAGCGTTGATACGTGGGAGTCGGGCGGGGAGCTGTTTTTT.

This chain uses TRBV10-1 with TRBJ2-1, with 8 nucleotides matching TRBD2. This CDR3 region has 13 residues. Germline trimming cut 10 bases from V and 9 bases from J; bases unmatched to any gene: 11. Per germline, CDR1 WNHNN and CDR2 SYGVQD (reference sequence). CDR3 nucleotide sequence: TGCGCCACTTCAATCCGGGAGGGCAGTGAGCAGTTCTTC. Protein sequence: CATSIREGSEQFF.

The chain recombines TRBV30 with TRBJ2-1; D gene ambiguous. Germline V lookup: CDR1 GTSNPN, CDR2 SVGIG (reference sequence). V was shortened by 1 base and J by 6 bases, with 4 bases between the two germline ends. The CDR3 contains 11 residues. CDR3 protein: CAWSELNEQFF. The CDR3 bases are TGTGCCTGGAGTGAACTCAATGAGCAGTTCTTC.

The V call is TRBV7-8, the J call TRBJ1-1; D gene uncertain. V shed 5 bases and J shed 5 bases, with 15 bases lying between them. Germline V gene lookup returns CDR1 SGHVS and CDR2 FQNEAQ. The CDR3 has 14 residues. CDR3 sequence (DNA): TGTGCCAGCAGCCCCGCCGGGCCAGGTACTGAAGCTTTCTTT. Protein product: CASSPAGPGTEAFF.

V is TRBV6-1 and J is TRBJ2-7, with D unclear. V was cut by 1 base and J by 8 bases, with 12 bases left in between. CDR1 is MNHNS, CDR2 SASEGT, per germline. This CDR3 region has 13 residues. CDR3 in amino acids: CASSEDRWQKQYV. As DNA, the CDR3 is TGTGCCAGCAGTGAAGATAGGTGGCAGAAGCAGTACGTC.

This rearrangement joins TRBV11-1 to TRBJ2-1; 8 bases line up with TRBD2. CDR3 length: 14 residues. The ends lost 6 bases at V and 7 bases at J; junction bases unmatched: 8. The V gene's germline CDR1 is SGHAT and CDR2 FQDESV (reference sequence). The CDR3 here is CASSHGTSNNEQFF. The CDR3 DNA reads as TGTGCCAGCAGTCATGGGACTAGTAATAATGAGCAGTTCTTC. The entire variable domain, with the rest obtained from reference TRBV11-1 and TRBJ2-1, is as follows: EAEVAQSPRYKITEKSQAVAFWCDPISGHATLYWYRQILGQGPELLVQFQDESVVDDSQLPKDRFSAERLKGVDSTLKIQPAELGDSAMYLCASSHGTSNNEQFFGPGTRLTVL.

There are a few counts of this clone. The CDR3: CASSPRRSNQPQHF. The CDR3 DNA is TGTGCCAGTTCCCCGCGACGCTCGAATCAGCCCCAGCATTTT. This sequence joins TRBV19 and TRBJ1-5; D remains unclear. The V gene lost 8 bases and the J gene lost 4 bases, with 15 bases spanning the gap. Looked up from germline, CDR1 is LNHDA and CDR2 is SQIVND (reference sequence). CDR3 length: 14 amino acids.

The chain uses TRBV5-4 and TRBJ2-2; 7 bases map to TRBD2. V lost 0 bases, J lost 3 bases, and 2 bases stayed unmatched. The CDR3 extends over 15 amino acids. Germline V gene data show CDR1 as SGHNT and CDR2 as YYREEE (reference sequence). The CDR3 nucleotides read TGTGCCAGCAGCTTGGCGGGGAGGGACACCGGGGAGCTGTTTTTT. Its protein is CASSLAGRDTGELFF.

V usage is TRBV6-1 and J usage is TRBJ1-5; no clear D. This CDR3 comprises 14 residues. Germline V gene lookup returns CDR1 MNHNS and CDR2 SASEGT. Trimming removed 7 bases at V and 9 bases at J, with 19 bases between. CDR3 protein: CASNPNGLLRPQHF. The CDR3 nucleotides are TGTGCCAGCAACCCGAACGGGCTCTTAAGGCCCCAGCATTTT.

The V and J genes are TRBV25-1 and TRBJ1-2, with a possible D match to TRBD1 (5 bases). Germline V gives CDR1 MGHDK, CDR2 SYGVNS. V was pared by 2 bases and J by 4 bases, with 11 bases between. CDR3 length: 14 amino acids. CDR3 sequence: CASSERGEAYGYTF. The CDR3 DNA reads TGTGCCAGCAGTGAAAGGGGAGAGGCCTATGGCTACACCTTC.

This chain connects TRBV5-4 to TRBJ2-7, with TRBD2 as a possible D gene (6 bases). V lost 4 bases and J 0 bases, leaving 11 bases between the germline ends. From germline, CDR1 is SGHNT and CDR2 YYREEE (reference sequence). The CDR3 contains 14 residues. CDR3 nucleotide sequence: TGTGCCAGCAGCCGAGCTAGCGTCTCCTACGAGCAGTACTTC. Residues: CASSRASVSYEQYF.

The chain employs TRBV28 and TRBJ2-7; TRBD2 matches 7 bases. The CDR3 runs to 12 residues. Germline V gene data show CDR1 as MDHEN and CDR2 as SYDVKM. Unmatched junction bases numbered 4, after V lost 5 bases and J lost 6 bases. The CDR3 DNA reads TGTGCCAGCAGTCTGCGACTAGCCGAGCAGTACTTC. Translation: CASSLRLAEQYF.

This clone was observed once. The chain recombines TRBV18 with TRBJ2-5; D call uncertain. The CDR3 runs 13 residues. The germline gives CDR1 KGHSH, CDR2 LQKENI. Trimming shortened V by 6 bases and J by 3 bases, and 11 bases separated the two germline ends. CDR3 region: CASSPRTEETQYF. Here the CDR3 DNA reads TGTGCCAGCTCGCCCCGAACGGAAGAGACCCAGTACTTC. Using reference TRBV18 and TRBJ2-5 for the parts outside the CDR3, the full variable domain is NAGVMQNPRHLVRRRGQEARLRCSPMKGHSHVYWYRQLPEEGLKFMVYLQKENIIDESGMPKERFSAEFPKEGPSILRIQQVVRGDSAAYFCASSPRTEETQYFGPGTRLLVL.

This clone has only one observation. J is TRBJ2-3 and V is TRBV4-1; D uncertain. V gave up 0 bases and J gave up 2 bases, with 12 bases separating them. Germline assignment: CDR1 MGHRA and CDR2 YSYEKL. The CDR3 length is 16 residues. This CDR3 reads CASSQDPQSYTDTQYF. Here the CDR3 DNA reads TGCGCCAGCAGCCAAGATCCACAGAGCTACACAGATACGCAGTATTTT.

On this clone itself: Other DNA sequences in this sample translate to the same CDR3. In nucleotides, the CDR3 is TGTGCCTCGAGGGGGCGAGGTTACGAGCAGTACTTC. This sequence encodes CASRGRGYEQYF. V gene TRBV28 combines with J gene TRBJ2-7, with 7 bases fitting TRBD1. In germline, CDR1 is MDHEN, CDR2 SYDVKM. The V and J ends lost 11 bases and 4 bases, in that order; junction bases with no gene match: 8. This CDR3 has 12 amino acids.

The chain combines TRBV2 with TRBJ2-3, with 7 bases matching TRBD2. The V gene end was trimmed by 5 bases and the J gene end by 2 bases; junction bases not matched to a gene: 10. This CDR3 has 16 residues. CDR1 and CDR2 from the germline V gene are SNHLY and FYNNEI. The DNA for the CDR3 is TGTGCCAGCAGTCCGAGGGTGGGAGGGAACACAGATACGCAGTATTTT. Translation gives CASSPRVGGNTDTQYF.

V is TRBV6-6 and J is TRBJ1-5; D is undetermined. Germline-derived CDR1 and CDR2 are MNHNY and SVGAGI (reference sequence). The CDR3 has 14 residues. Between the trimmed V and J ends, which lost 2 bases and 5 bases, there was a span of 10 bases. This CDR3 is CASSYAPLDQPQHF. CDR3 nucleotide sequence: TGTGCCAGCAGTTACGCCCCACTCGATCAGCCCCAGCATTTT.

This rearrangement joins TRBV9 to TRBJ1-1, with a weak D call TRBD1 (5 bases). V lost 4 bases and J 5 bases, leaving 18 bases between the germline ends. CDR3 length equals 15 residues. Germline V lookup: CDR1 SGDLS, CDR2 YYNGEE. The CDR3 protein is CASSSNSRAGTEAFF. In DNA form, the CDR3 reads TGTGCCAGCAGCTCCAACTCCAGGGCTGGGACTGAAGCTTTCTTT.

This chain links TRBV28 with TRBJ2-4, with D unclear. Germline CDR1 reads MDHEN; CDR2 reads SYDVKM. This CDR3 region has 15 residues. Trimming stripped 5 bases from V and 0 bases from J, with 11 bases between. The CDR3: CASSTPTVAKNIQYF. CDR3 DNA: TGTGCCAGCAGTACACCGACGGTAGCCAAAAACATTCAGTACTTC.

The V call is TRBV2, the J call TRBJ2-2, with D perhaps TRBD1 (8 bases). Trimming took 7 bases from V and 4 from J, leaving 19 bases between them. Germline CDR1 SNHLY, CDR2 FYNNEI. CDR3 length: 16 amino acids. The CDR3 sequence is CASKSGGTGVTGELFF. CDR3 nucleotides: TGTGCCAGCAAGTCCGGGGGGACAGGAGTCACCGGGGAGCTGTTTTTT. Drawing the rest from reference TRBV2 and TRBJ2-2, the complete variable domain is EPEVTQTPSHQVTQMGQEVILRCVPISNHLYFYWYRQILGQKVEFLVSFYNNEISEKSEIFDDQFSVERPDGSNFTLKIRSTKLEDSAMYFCASKSGGTGVTGELFFGEGSRLTVL.

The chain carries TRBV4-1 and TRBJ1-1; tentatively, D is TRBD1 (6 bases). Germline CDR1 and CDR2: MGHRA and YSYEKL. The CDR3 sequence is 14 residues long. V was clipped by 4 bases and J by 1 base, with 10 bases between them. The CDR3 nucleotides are TGCGCCAGCAGCCGAGGACAGAAGAACACTGAAGCTTTCTTT. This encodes CASSRGQKNTEAFF.

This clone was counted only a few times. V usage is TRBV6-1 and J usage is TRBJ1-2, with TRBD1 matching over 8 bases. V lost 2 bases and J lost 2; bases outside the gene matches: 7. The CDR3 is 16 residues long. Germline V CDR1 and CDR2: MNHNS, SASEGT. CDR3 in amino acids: CASSEINRGSNYGYTF. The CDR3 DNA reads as TGTGCCAGCAGTGAAATTAACAGGGGGTCGAACTATGGCTACACCTTC.

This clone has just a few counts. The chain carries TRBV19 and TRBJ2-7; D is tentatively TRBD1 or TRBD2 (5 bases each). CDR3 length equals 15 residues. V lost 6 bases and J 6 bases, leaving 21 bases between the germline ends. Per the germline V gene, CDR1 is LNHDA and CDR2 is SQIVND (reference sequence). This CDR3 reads CASSDPDPGRFEQYF. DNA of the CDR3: TGTGCCAGTAGCGACCCGGACCCAGGGAGATTCGAGCAGTACTTC.